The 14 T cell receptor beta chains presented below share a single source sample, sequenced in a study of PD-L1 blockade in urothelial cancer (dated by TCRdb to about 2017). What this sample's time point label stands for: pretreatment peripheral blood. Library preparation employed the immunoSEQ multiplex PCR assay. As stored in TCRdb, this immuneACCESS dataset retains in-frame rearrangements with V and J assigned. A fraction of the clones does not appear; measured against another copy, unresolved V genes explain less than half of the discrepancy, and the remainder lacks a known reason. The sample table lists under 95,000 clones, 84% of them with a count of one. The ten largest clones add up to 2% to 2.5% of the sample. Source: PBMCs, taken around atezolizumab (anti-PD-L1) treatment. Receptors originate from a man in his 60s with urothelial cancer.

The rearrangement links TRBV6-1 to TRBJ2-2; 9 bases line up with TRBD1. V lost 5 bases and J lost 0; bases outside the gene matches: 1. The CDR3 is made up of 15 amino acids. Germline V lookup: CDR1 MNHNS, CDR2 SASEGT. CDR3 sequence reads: CASSRQGANTGELFF. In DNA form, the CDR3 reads TGTGCCAGCAGTAGACAGGGGGCGAACACCGGGGAGCTGTTTTTT.

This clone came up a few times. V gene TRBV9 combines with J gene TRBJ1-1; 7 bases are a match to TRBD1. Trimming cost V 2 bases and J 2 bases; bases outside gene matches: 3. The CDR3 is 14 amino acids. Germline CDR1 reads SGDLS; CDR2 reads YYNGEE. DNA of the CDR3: TGTGCCAGCAGCGTGGGACAGTACAACACTGAAGCTTTCTTT. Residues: CASSVGQYNTEAFF.

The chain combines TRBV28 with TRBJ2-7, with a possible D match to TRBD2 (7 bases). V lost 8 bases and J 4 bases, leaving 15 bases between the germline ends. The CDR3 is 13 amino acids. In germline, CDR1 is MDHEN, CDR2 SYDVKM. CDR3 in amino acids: CASGGAEAYEQYF. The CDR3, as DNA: TGTGCCAGCGGGGGGGCGGAAGCTTACGAGCAGTACTTC.

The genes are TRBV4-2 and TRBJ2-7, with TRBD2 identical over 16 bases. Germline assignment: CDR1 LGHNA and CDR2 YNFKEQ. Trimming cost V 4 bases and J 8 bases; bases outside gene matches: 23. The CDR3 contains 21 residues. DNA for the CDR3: TGTGCCAGCAGCCCGTACCGGGTTACCGGGACTAGCGGGGGGGCTTCTGATCAGCAGTACTTC. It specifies CASSPYRVTGTSGGASDQQYF.

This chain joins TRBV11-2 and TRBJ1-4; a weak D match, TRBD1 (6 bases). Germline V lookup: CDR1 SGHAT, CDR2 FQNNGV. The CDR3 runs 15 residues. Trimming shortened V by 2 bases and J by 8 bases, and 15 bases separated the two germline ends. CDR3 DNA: TGTGCCAGCAGCTTAACGGGCAGGGGAAGGGAAAAACTGTTTTTT. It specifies CASSLTGRGREKLFF.

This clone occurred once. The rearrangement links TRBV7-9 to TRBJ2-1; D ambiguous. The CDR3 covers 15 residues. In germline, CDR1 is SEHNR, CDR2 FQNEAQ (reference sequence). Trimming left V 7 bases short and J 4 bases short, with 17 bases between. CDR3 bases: TGTGCCAGCACCACGGGTTACCCGGCTTACAATGAGCAGTTCTTC. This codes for CASTTGYPAYNEQFF.

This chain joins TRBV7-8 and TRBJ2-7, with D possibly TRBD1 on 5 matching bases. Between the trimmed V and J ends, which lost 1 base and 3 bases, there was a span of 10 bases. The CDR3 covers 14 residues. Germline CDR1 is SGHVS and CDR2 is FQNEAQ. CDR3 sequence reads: CASSLGGTGYEQYF. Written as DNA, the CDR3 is TGTGCCAGCAGCTTAGGCGGCACAGGCTACGAGCAGTACTTC.

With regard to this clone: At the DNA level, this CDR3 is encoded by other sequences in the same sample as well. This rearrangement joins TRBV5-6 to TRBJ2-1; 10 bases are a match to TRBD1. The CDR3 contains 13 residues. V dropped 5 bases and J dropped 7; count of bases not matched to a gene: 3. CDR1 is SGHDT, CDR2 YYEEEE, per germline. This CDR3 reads CASRDRGRNEQFF. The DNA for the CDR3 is TGTGCCAGCAGAGACAGGGGGCGAAATGAGCAGTTCTTC.

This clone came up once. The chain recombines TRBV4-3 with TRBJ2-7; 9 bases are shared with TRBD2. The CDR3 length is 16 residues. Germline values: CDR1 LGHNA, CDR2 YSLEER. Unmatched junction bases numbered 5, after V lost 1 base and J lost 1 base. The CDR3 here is CASSQVGSGSSYEQYF. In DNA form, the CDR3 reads TGCGCCAGCAGCCAAGTCGGTAGCGGGAGTTCCTACGAGCAGTACTTC.

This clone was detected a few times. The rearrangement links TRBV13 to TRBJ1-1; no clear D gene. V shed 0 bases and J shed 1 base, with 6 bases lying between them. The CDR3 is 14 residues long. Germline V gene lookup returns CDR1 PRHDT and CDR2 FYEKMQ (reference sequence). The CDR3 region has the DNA TGTGCCAGCAGCTTAGGACGGAGGAACACTGAAGCTTTCTTT. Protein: CASSLGRRNTEAFF.

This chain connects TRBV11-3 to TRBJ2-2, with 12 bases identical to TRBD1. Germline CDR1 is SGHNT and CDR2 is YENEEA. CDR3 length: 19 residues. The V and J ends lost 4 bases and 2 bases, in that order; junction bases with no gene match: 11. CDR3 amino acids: CASSSWTGTGGGNTGELFF. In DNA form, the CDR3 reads TGTGCCAGCAGCTCATGGACCGGGACAGGGGGCGGAAACACCGGGGAGCTGTTTTTT. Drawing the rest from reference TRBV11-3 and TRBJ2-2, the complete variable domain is EAGVVQSPRYKIIEKKQPVAFWCNPISGHNTLYWYLQNLGQGPELLIRYENEEAVDDSQLPKDRFSAERLKGVDSTLKIQPAELGDSAVYLCASSSWTGTGGGNTGELFFGEGSRLTVL.

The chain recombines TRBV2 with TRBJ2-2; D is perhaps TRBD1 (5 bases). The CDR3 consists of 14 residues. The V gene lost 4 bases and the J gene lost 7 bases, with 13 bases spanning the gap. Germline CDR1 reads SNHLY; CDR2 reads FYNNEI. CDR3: CASSVLGVVGELFF. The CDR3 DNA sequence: TGTGCCAGCAGTGTTTTAGGGGTGGTCGGGGAGCTGTTTTTT.

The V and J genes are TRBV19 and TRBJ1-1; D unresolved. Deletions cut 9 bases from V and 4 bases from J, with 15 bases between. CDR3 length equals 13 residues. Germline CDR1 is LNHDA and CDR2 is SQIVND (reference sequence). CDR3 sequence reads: CARTTTLGTEAFF. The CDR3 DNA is TGTGCCAGGACGACTACACTGGGCACTGAAGCTTTCTTT.

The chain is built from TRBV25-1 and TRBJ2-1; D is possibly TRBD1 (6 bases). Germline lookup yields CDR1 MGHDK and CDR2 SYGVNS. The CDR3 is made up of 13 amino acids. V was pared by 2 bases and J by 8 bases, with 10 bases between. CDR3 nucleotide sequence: TGTGCCAGCAGTGAAGGGGGCCGCCATGAGCAGTTCTTC. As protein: CASSEGGRHEQFF.